This T cell receptor (beta chain) is from a study of T cells in Graves' hyperthyroidism and ophthalmopathy. General study results and limits: Model-based prediction identified ophthalmopathy a median roughly six months prior to its onset. Researchers found most expanded thyroid clonotypes above 0.001 in blood as well.

This clonotype was counted many times. What it binds is unknown. The CDR3 has 13 amino acids. The V and J ends lost 3 bases and 0 bases respectively, with 9 bases between them. Germline lookup yields CDR1 DFQATT and CDR2 SNEGSKA (reference sequence). Researchers took RNA transcripts and amplified the TCR beta CDR3 regions from them. First-round RT-PCR targeting the TCR CDR3 was performed with the HTBI primer set. TCRdb reprocessed the multiplex PCR reads with MiXCR, giving one entry per CDR3 protein. The table lists about 360,000 distinct CDR3 sequences, approximately 13% of them singletons. Hyperthyroidism, newly diagnosed and lasting under 2 months, affected patients aged 18 to 65.

Sequenced material: blood. This chain uses TRBV20-1 with TRBJ2-7; tentative D call: TRBD2 (6 bases). This receptor was obtained from a young woman with Graves' hyperthyroidism. CDR3 sequence (DNA): TGCAGTGCTAGGGGGCGGGGCTCCTACGAGCAGTACTTC. It is translated as CSARGRGSYEQYF.